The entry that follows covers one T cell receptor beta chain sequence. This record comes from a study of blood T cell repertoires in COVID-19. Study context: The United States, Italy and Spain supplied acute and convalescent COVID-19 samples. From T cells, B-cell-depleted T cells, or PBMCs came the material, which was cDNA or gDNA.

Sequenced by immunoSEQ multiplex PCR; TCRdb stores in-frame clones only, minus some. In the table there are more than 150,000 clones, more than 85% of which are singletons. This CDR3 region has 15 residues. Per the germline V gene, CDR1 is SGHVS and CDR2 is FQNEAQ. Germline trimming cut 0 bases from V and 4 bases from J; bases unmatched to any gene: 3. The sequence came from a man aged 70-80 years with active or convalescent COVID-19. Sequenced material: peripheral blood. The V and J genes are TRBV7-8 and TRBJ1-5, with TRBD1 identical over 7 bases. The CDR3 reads CASSLASGQNQPQHF. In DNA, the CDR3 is TGTGCCAGCAGCTTAGCGTCGGGACAGAATCAGCCCCAGCATTTT.